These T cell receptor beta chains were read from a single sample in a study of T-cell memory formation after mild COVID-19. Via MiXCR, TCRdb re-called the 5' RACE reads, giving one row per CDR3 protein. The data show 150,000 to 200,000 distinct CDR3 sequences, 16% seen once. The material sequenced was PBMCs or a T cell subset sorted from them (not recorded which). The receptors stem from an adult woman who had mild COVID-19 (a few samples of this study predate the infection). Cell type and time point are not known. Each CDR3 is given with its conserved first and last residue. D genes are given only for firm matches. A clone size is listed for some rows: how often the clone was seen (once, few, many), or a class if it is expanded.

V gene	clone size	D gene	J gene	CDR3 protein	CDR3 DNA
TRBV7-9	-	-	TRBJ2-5	CASSFPRRGTSPQETQYF	TGTGCCAGCAGCTTTCCCCGTCGAGGCACGAGCCCCCAAGAGACCCAGTACTTC
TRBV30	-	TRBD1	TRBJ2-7	CAWSGRQGAYEQYF	TGTGCCTGGAGTGGGAGACAGGGGGCTTACGAGCAGTACTTC
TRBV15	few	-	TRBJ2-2	CATSRVVVALSTGELFF	TGTGCCACCAGCAGAGTGGTCGTCGCCCTGAGCACCGGGGAGCTGTTTTTT
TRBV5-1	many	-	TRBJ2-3	CASSYSAGTDTQYF	TGCGCCAGCAGCTACTCTGCAGGCACAGATACGCAGTATTTT
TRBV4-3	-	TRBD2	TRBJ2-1	CASSQVRTSDNEQFF	TGCGCCAGCAGCCAAGTGAGGACTAGCGACAATGAGCAGTTCTTC
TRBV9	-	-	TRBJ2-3	CASSHLLATSADTQYF	TGTGCCAGCAGTCACCTCCTAGCGACGAGCGCAGATACGCAGTATTTT
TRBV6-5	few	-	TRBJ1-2	CATLRDYGYTF	TGTGCCACCCTCCGGGACTATGGCTACACCTTC
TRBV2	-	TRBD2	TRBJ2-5	CASSPTSGLQETQYF	TGTGCCAGCAGCCCGACTAGCGGGTTGCAAGAGACCCAGTACTTC
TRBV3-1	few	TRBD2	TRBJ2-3	CATGTSGSTDTQYF	TGTGCCACCGGGACTAGCGGGAGCACAGATACGCAGTATTTT
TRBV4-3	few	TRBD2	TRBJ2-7	CASSQGLAGTYEQYF	TGCGCCAGCAGCCAAGGACTAGCGGGTACCTACGAGCAGTACTTC
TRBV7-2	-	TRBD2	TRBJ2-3	CASSLQGSKGLAPDTQYF	TGTGCCAGCAGCTTACAGGGGTCTAAGGGACTAGCACCAGATACGCAGTATTTT
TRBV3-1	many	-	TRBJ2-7	CASSQSRQYYEQYF	TGTGCCAGCAGCCAAAGCAGGCAATACTACGAGCAGTACTTC
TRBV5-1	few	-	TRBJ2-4	CASSMKQGPQNIQYF	TGCGCCAGCAGCATGAAACAGGGTCCTCAAAACATTCAGTACTTC
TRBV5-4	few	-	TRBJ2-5	CASSLVAGANLWSGSETQYF	TGTGCCAGCAGCTTGGTGGCGGGGGCAAACCTTTGGAGTGGTTCGGAGACCCAGTACTTC
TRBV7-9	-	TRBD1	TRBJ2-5	CASSFGTAQETQYF	TGTGCCAGCAGCTTTGGGACAGCACAAGAGACCCAGTACTTC
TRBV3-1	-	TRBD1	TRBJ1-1	CASSQLGTGGPEAFF	TGTGCCAGCAGCCAGTTAGGGACAGGGGGCCCTGAAGCTTTCTTT
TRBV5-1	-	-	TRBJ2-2	CASSLGPGHSTGELFF	TGCGCCAGCAGCTTGGGTCCAGGGCACAGCACCGGGGAGCTGTTTTTT
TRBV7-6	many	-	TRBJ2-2	CASSLRTGELFF	TGTGCCAGCAGCTTAAGAACCGGGGAGCTGTTTTTT
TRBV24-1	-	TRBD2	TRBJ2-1	CATSQLAGVHEQFF	TGTGCCACCAGTCAGCTAGCGGGAGTACATGAGCAGTTCTTC
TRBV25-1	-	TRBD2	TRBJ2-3	CASSEYPLAGEIELYF	TGTGCCAGCAGTGAATATCCCCTAGCGGGGGAGATAGAGCTGTATTTT
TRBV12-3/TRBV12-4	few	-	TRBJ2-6	CASSSRTSGANVLTF	TGTGCCAGCAGTTCCAGGACCTCTGGGGCCAACGTCCTGACTTTC
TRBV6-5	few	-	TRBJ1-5	CASSSRASNQPQHF	TGTGCCAGCAGTTCCAGGGCGAGCAATCAGCCCCAGCATTTT
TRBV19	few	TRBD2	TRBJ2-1	CASNAGLAGVRPSNEQFF	TGTGCCAGTAACGCCGGACTAGCGGGAGTCCGTCCCTCCAATGAGCAGTTCTTC
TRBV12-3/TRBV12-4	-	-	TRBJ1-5	CASSSGQFNQPQHF	TGTGCCAGCAGCTCCGGACAGTTTAATCAGCCCCAGCATTTT